The sequence of this TCR beta chain was determined in a study of cytomegalovirus exposure and HLA in healthy donors. General observations from the study: The authors judged a highly shared variant cluster likely a sequencing artifact.

The primer mix had 60 Vbeta and 13 Jbeta primers. Data came from immunoSEQ multiplex PCR; TCRdb stores just in-frame clones and leaves some out. Among around 50,000 clones listed, 80% were seen once. With respect to this clone: The antigen remains unidentified.

The CDR3 sequence is 16 residues long. CDR1 and CDR2 (germline): KGHSH, LQKENI. The V end was cut by 5 bases, the J end by 4 bases, with 19 bases between. V gene TRBV18 combines with J gene TRBJ2-3; a weak D match, TRBD2 (7 bases). This clonotype originated in a man aged 30 to 39 in good health and CMV-seropositive. Sequencing was carried out using PBMCs. The CDR3 DNA follows: TGTGCCAGCTCATCCGGCGGCGGGGGCCGCGCAGATACGCAGTATTTT. It specifies CASSSGGGGRADTQYF.